Included here is one T cell receptor (beta chain) sequence, with context. Its antigen remains unidentified. There are no base qualities to consult, and no much larger clone falls within one base. This sample is drawn from a study of T cell changes during pregnancy in multiple sclerosis (dated 2019 in TCRdb). Notes on the research overall: The study looked at changes in the T cell repertoire across pregnancy in women with multiple sclerosis.

There are 21 amino acids in the CDR3, from cysteine to phenylalanine inclusive. Only CDR3 DNA is held: 63 bases, read in frame from base 1. Germline trimming amounts to 5 bases on V and 3 bases on J, with 20 as the count of junction bases outside the gene matches. Looking up the germline V gene (reference sequence) yields CDR1 WNHNN and CDR2 SYGVQD. The library was obtained by the immunoSEQ multiplex PCR assay. What TCRdb holds here is the immuneACCESS table cut down to in-frame rearrangements. Part of the clones is not present; checked against another copy, under half of the missing clones reflect an unresolved V gene, and the others are unexplained. The sample contains over 30,000 clones, roughly 85% of them found a single time. Jointly, the top ten make up 1.2% of the sample.

This TCR was sampled from a female donor with multiple sclerosis, enrolled in a pregnancy study. The chain links TRBV10-1 with TRBJ2-1, with 12 bases matching TRBD1. The sequencing used CD4+ T cells from peripheral blood mononuclear cells, collected before pregnancy. Read as DNA, the sequence is TGCGCCAGCAGTTCAGGGACAGGGGGCTGGGGGTTAGCGGGAAGCTACAATGAGCAGTTCTTC. Its coded protein is CASSSGTGGWGLAGSYNEQFF.